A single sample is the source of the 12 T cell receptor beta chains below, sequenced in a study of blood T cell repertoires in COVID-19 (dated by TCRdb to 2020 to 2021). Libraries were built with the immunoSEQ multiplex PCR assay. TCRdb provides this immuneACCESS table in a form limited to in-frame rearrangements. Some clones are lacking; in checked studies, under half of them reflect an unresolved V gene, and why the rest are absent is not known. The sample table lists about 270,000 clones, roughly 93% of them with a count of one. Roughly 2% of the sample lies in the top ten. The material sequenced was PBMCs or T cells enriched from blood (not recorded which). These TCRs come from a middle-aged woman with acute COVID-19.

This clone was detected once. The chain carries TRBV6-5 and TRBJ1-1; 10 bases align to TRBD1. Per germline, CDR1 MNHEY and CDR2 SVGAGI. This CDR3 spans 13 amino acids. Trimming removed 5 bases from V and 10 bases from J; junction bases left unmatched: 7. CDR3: CASSPPGQGRAFF. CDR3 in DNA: TGTGCCAGCAGTCCTCCGGGACAGGGGCGAGCTTTCTTT.

CDR3 coding DNA: TGTGCCAGCAGCTTAGAAGGGACAGGGGGTCAAAAACTGTTTTTT. This encodes CASSLEGTGGQKLFF. This chain uses TRBV7-9 with TRBJ1-4; TRBD1 matches 11 bases. Germline CDR1 reads SEHNR; CDR2 reads FQNEAQ (reference sequence). The CDR3 is 15 amino acids. V shed 1 base and J 9 bases; nucleotides not matched to a gene: 4.

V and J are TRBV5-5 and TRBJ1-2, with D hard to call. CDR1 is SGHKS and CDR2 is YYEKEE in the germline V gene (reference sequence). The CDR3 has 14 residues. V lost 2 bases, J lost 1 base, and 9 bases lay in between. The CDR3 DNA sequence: TGTGCCAGCAGCTTAGATAGGAGTAACTATGGCTACACCTTC. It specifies CASSLDRSNYGYTF.

The CDR3 region is CASSSRAERGDNEQFF. The CDR3, as DNA: TGTGCCAGCAGCTCTCGGGCCGAAAGGGGTGACAATGAGCAGTTCTTC. V is TRBV7-9 and J is TRBJ2-1, with D possibly TRBD1 on 5 matching bases. The CDR3 has 16 amino acids. Trimming cost V 4 bases and J 5 bases, with 18 bases left between them. Germline V gene lookup returns CDR1 SEHNR and CDR2 FQNEAQ (reference sequence). The full variable domain, its missing parts supplied by reference TRBV7-9 and TRBJ2-1, is DTGVSQNPRHKITKRGQNVTFRCDPISEHNRLYWYRQTLGQGPEFLTYFQNEAQLEKSRLLSDRFSAERPKGSFSTLEIQRTEQGDSAMYLCASSSRAERGDNEQFFGPGTRLTVL.

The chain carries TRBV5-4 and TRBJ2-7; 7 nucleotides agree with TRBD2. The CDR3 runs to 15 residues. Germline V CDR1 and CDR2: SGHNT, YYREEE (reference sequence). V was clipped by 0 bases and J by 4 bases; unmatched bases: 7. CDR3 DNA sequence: TGTGCCAGCAGCTTGGGCGGGGGATTTAAATACGAGCAGTACTTC. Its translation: CASSLGGGFKYEQYF.

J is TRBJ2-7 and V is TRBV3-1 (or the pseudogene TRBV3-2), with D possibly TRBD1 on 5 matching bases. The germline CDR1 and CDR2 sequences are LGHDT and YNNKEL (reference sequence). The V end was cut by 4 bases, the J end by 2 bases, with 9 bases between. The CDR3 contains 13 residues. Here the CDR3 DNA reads TGTGCCAGCAGCCCACAGGTACCCTACGAGCAGTACTTC. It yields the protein CASSPQVPYEQYF.

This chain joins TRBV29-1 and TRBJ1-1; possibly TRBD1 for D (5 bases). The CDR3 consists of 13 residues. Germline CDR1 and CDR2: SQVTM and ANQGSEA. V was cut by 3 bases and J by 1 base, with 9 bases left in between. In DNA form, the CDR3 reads TGCAGCGTTGACAGGGCCCAGAACACTGAAGCTTTCTTT. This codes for CSVDRAQNTEAFF.

The CDR3 region is CASSDPGGLVTYEQYF. The CDR3 DNA reads as TGTGCCAGCAGTGACCCAGGGGGACTAGTTACCTACGAGCAGTACTTC. V usage is TRBV6-4 and J usage is TRBJ2-7, with D possibly TRBD2 on 8 matching bases. The CDR3 has 16 residues. Germline V lookup: CDR1 MRHNA, CDR2 SNTAGT. Trimming took 2 bases from V and 2 from J, leaving 16 bases between them.

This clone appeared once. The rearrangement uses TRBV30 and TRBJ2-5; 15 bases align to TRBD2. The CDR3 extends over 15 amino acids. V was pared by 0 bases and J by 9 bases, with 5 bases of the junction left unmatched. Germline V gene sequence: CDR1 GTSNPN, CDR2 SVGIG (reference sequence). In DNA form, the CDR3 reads TGTGCCTGGAGTGTACTGGGACTAGCGGGAGGCTCCCAGTACTTC. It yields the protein CAWSVLGLAGGSQYF. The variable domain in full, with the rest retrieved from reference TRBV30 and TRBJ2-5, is SQTIHQWPATLVQPVGSPLSLECTVEGTSNPNLYWYRQAAGRGLQLLFYSVGIGQISSEVPQNLSASRPQDRQFILSSKKLLLSDSGFYLCAWSVLGLAGGSQYFGPGTRLLVL.

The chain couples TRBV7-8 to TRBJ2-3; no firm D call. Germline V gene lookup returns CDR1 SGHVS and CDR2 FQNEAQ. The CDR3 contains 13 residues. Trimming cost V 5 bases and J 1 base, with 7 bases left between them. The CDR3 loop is CASSRLGTDTQYF. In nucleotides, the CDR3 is TGTGCCAGCAGCCGGTTAGGCACAGATACGCAGTATTTT.

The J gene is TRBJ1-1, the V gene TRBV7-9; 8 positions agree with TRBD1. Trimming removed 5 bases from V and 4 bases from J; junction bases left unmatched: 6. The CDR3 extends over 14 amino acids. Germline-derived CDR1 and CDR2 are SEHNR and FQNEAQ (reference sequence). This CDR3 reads CASSVSGGGTEAFF. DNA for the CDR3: TGTGCCAGCAGCGTCTCAGGGGGCGGCACTGAAGCTTTCTTT.

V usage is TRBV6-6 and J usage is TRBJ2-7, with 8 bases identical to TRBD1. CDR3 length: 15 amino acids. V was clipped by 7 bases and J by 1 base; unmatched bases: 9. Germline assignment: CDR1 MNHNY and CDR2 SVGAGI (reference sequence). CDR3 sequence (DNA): TGTGCCAGCATCGCGTGGGACAGGCCGTCCTACGAGCAGTACTTC. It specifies CASIAWDRPSYEQYF.